This T cell receptor (beta chain) stems from a study of spatial heterogeneity in lung cancer. Across the study: The study consistently detected more beta-chain than alpha-chain sequences. General study results and limits: Resection saw ubiquitous expanded tumor TCRs appear in blood more than follow-up did.

Carried by each TCR cDNA molecule was a unique molecular identifier. One entry per CDR3 protein results from TCRdb running MiXCR on the 5' RACE reads. This sample has around 120,000 distinct CDR3 sequences, with about 12% found just once. This clonotype was counted at least ten times. Antigen specificity is unknown. The germline CDR1 and CDR2 sequences are SGHNT and YYREEE (reference sequence). Trimming shortened V by 3 bases and J by 10 bases, and 28 bases separated the two germline ends. The CDR3 sequence is 17 residues long. Time point here: blood at routine non-recurrence follow-up after resection. Sequencing of whole RNA from tumor, nontumor lung or frozen PBMC involved no sorting.

The sequence derives from a male donor with early-stage non-small cell lung cancer. V and J are TRBV5-4 and TRBJ1-1, with D possibly TRBD1 on 5 matching bases. The sample consisted of PBMCs, taken at follow-up. CDR3 loop: CASSSEVSAGGGPGAFF. The CDR3 DNA reads TGTGCCAGCAGCTCGGAGGTATCGGCGGGGGGAGGCCCTGGAGCTTTCTTT.